The TCR beta chain described here comes from a study of blood T cell repertoires in COVID-19. Study overall: In each case, the material was cDNA or gDNA derived from T cells, B-cell-depleted T cells, or PBMCs.

Clones were read by immunoSEQ multiplex PCR, and TCRdb kept only the in-frame ones, dropping some. The sample gives around 300,000 clones, roughly 89% of which show up once; around 5.8% is in the top ten. Trimming took 4 bases from V and 1 from J, leaving 13 bases between them. The CDR3 loop spans 16 amino acids. The V gene's germline CDR1 is KGHDR and CDR2 SFDVKD. The V and J genes are TRBV24-1 and TRBJ1-5; weak D call: TRBD1 (6 bases). The sequence derives from a woman aged 35 to 49 who had recovered from COVID-19. The sample was PBMCs or T cells enriched from blood (not recorded which). The CDR3 nucleotides are TGTGCCACCAGTGAAACCGGGACATCGAGCAATCAGCCCCAGCATTTT. As protein: CATSETGTSSNQPQHF.